The 5 T cell receptor beta chains presented below share a single source sample, sequenced in a study of blood T cell repertoires in COVID-19. Sequenced by immunoSEQ multiplex PCR; TCRdb stores in-frame clones only, minus some. Of approximately 210,000 clones listed, approximately 84% are singletons. The sequencing input was peripheral blood. The source of these receptors is a woman of 80 years or more with COVID-19, enrolled during active disease.

This chain joins TRBV7-2 and TRBJ2-5; a possible D gene is TRBD2 (7 bases). The germline V gene has CDR1 SGHTA and CDR2 FQGNSA. The CDR3 is 15 amino acids. V lost 0 bases, J lost 5 bases, and 13 bases lay in between. CDR3 loop: CASSLAAGAGETQYF. The CDR3 region has the DNA TGTGCCAGCAGCTTAGCGGCGGGGGCGGGGGAGACCCAGTACTTC.

V is TRBV5-4 and J is TRBJ1-2; tentatively, D is TRBD1 (6 bases). Germline V gives CDR1 SGHNT, CDR2 YYREEE (reference sequence). Deletions cut 4 bases from V and 1 base from J, with 26 bases between. The CDR3 loop spans 19 amino acids. In DNA form, the CDR3 reads TGTGCCAGCAGCGCCTACAGGGCCACCAACCCTACGATTAACTATGGCTACACCTTC. This translates into CASSAYRATNPTINYGYTF.

The chain employs TRBV3-1 (or the pseudogene TRBV3-2) and TRBJ2-3; 9 nucleotides match TRBD1. CDR1 is LGHDT, CDR2 YNNKEL, per germline (reference sequence). This CDR3 has 19 residues. Unmatched junction bases numbered 26, after V lost 6 bases and J lost 10 bases. This CDR3 reads CASSYPSGTGLGVGGAQYF. The DNA for the CDR3 is TGTGCCAGCAGTTATCCTTCCGGGACAGGGCTCGGAGTGGGGGGCGCGCAGTATTTT.

The J gene is TRBJ1-1, the V gene TRBV9; D is perhaps TRBD1 (6 bases). This CDR3 has 16 amino acids. Trimming took 4 bases from V and 4 from J, leaving 20 bases between them. Germline-derived CDR1 and CDR2 are SGDLS and YYNGEE. The CDR3 DNA reads as TGTGCCAGCAGCCCAGGGGCCCCAGGGAGGGGCACTGAAGCTTTCTTT. Encoded protein: CASSPGAPGRGTEAFF.

The V call is TRBV3-1 (or the pseudogene TRBV3-2), the J call TRBJ2-2, with TRBD2 matching over 10 bases. Germline V gene data show CDR1 as LGHDT and CDR2 as YNNKEL (reference sequence). The CDR3 contains 20 residues. V lost 0 bases to trimming and J lost 5 bases; unmatched junction nucleotides: 15. The CDR3 DNA is TGTGCCAGCAGCCAAGATTGGCTAGCGGGAGTCCTGCGGGGGACCGGGGAGCTGTTTTTT. Protein: CASSQDWLAGVLRGTGELFF.